Below, 16 T cell receptor beta chains from the same sample are listed, as sequenced in a study of blood T cell repertoires in COVID-19. Sequencing used immunoSEQ multiplex PCR; TCRdb keeps in-frame clones, though not all of them. Altogether hundreds of thousands of clones are present, 88% being singletons, with the ten largest covering 2% to 2.5%. Sequencing input: PBMCs or T cells enriched from blood (not recorded which). The receptors were gathered from a woman aged 55-69 years in a cohort exposed to, infected with or recovered from COVID-19 (not recorded which).

The chain joins TRBV3-1 (or the pseudogene TRBV3-2) to TRBJ2-7, with a possible D match to TRBD1 (5 bases). Per the germline V gene, CDR1 is LGHDT and CDR2 is YNNKEL (reference sequence). V lost 2 bases and J lost 6, with 23 bases in between. The CDR3 runs to 17 residues. The DNA of the CDR3 is TGTGCCAGCAGCCAAAGGGGTCGGTCAGGGTCCGAATCCGAGCAGTACTTC. It is translated as CASSQRGRSGSESEQYF.

The chain carries TRBV11-2 and TRBJ1-1, with TRBD1 matching 7 bases. The CDR3 runs to 14 residues. Germline-derived CDR1 and CDR2 are SGHAT and FQNNGV. Trimming cost V 2 bases and J 0 bases; bases outside gene matches: 0. CDR3 protein: CASSLTGVNTEAFF. The CDR3 DNA reads as TGTGCCAGCAGCTTAACAGGGGTGAACACTGAAGCTTTCTTT.

Only one count was recorded for this clone. This chain connects TRBV24-1 to TRBJ2-4, with no clear D. The germline gives CDR1 KGHDR, CDR2 SFDVKD. Trimming pared 5 bases from V and 8 bases from J, leaving 12 bases between. The CDR3 is made up of 13 amino acids. CDR3 amino acids: CATSGPSEDIQYF. CDR3 in DNA: TGTGCCACCAGTGGGCCCAGCGAGGACATTCAGTACTTC.

This chain joins TRBV5-1 and TRBJ1-2, with TRBD1 matching 8 bases. CDR1 is SGHRS and CDR2 is YFSETQ in the germline V gene. J was trimmed by 0 bases and V by 5 bases; bases with no gene match: 3. The CDR3 spans 14 residues. CDR3 region: CASRPGGSNYGYTF. The CDR3 DNA reads TGCGCCAGCAGGCCAGGGGGCTCTAACTATGGCTACACCTTC.

The rearrangement uses TRBV1 and TRBJ2-3; TRBD1, the table's D call, was not compared with the DNA. TRBV1 is termed a pseudogene. The CDR3 sequence is 13 residues long. In DNA, the CDR3 is TGCACCAGCAGCCGTTCCAGGGCGCATACGCAGTATTTT. Translating gives CTSSRSRAHTQYF.

This clone has just a few counts. Compared with germline, one end of the junction differs, possibly owing to a read error. The chain carries TRBV2 and TRBJ2-7; TRBD2 matches at 11 bases. The V gene's germline CDR1 is SNHLY and CDR2 FYNNEI. The CDR3 is 14 residues long. DNA of the CDR3: TGTGCCAGCAGTCGACTAGCGGGGTCCTCCGAGCAGTACTTC. This translates into CASSRLAGSSEQYF.

The chain recombines TRBV4-1 with TRBJ2-7; TRBD2 agrees at 7 bases. V lost 1 base to trimming and J lost 4 bases; unmatched junction nucleotides: 10. The germline V gene has CDR1 MGHRA and CDR2 YSYEKL. The CDR3 spans 16 residues. CDR3 loop: CASSQVSSGGVYEQYF. For the CDR3, the DNA is TGCGCCAGCAGCCAAGTTTCTAGCGGAGGAGTGTACGAGCAGTACTTC.

This clone was picked up one time. The rearrangement uses TRBV11-2 and TRBJ2-2; maybe TRBD1 (5 bases). Trimming removed 2 bases at V and 1 base at J, with 5 bases between. This CDR3 is 14 amino acids long. In germline, CDR1 is SGHAT, CDR2 FQNNGV. The CDR3 sequence is CASSLTGNTGELFF. The DNA of the CDR3 is TGTGCCAGCAGCTTAACAGGGAACACCGGGGAGCTGTTTTTT. Complete variable domain (other parts from reference TRBV11-2 and TRBJ2-2): EAGVAQSPRYKIIEKRQSVAFWCNPISGHATLYWYQQILGQGPKLLIQFQNNGVVDDSQLPKDRFSAERLKGVDSTLKIQPAKLEDSAVYLCASSLTGNTGELFFGEGSRLTVL.

The chain joins TRBV29-1 to TRBJ2-7; tentative D call: TRBD1 (5 bases). V lost 0 bases to trimming and J lost 6 bases, with 12 bases between them. The CDR3 length is 13 residues. CDR1 and CDR2 (germline): SQVTM, ANQGSEA. Written as DNA, the CDR3 is TGCAGCGTTGAAGATCAGGGTTCAGGCGAGCAGTACTTC. Protein sequence: CSVEDQGSGEQYF.

The chain combines TRBV28 with TRBJ1-5; 9 bases match TRBD1. Per germline, CDR1 MDHEN and CDR2 SYDVKM. Germline trimming cut 0 bases from V and 2 bases from J; bases unmatched to any gene: 2. There are 16 residues in the CDR3. The CDR3 here is CASSLWGQGGNQPQHF. The CDR3 DNA follows: TGTGCCAGCAGTTTATGGGGACAGGGTGGCAATCAGCCCCAGCATTTT.

This clone was detected once. The chain links TRBV4-2 to TRBJ2-7, with 7 bases aligning to TRBD1. The length of the CDR3 is 15 residues. Germline V CDR1 and CDR2: LGHNA, YNFKEQ. Losses at the gene ends were 4 bases for V and 2 bases for J; bases not matched to a gene: 8. The CDR3 sequence: CASSRRDSPPYEQYF. The CDR3 DNA reads as TGTGCCAGCAGCCGCCGGGACAGCCCTCCCTACGAGCAGTACTTC.

This clone appeared a single time. The rearrangement links TRBV27 to TRBJ2-7; 9 positions match TRBD2. In germline, CDR1 is MNHEY, CDR2 SMNVEV (reference sequence). V was clipped by 3 bases and J by 1 base; unmatched bases: 13. The CDR3 has 18 residues. The CDR3 here is CASSFMGGLAFNSYEQYF. CDR3 in DNA: TGTGCCAGCAGTTTTATGGGGGGACTAGCTTTTAATTCCTACGAGCAGTACTTC.

The rearrangement links TRBV19 to TRBJ2-3; no reliable D call. The germline gives CDR1 LNHDA, CDR2 SQIVND (reference sequence). Trimming took off 6 bases at V and 1 base at J, with 8 bases between the two ends. The CDR3 runs to 13 residues. CDR3 residues: CASRTGGTDTQYF. CDR3 nucleotides: TGTGCCAGTAGAACGGGTGGCACAGATACGCAGTATTTT.

V and J are TRBV5-1 and TRBJ2-5; D perhaps matches TRBD1 (6 bases). This CDR3 spans 14 amino acids. From germline, CDR1 is SGHRS and CDR2 YFSETQ. V dropped 5 bases and J dropped 0 bases, with 11 bases sitting between them. In nucleotides, the CDR3 is TGCGCCAGCAGAACCGGGACACACCAAGAGACCCAGTACTTC. Its translation: CASRTGTHQETQYF.

This rearrangement joins TRBV28 to TRBJ2-2; D is unresolved. The CDR3 is 14 amino acids. Germline V gene lookup returns CDR1 MDHEN and CDR2 SYDVKM. V dropped 3 bases and J dropped 4 bases, with 9 bases sitting between them. CDR3 sequence: CASSFSSLTGELFF. The CDR3, as DNA: TGTGCCAGCAGTTTTAGCAGTCTCACCGGGGAGCTGTTTTTT.

In its sample, this clone was seen once. Germline is not matched at one junction end, which may reflect a read error. The gene calls are TRBV7-9 and TRBJ1-1; tentative D call: TRBD1 (6 bases). Germline CDR1 reads SEHNR; CDR2 reads FQNEAQ (reference sequence). CDR3 size: 13 residues. CDR3 region: CVSSETGNTEAFF. CDR3 DNA sequence: TGTGTCAGCAGCGAGACAGGGAACACTGAAGCTTTCTTT. The whole variable domain, remainder taken from reference TRBV7-9 and TRBJ1-1, is DTGVSQNPRHKITKRGQNVTFRCDPISEHNRLYWYRQTLGQGPEFLTYFQNEAQLEKSRLLSDRFSAERPKGSFSTLEIQRTEQGDSAMYLCVSSETGNTEAFFGQGTRLTVV.